These 4 T cell receptor beta chains originate from one sample sequenced in a study of blood T cell repertoires in COVID-19. Here immunoSEQ multiplex PCR was the method, and the copy in TCRdb shows in-frame clones only, minus some. The data show around 46,000 clones, over 80% seen once. The sequenced sample consisted of peripheral blood. Receptors were obtained from a man in his fifties or sixties with acute or convalescent COVID-19.

This clone was observed once. J is TRBJ2-5 and V is TRBV19; a possible D gene is TRBD2 (5 bases). Trimming removed 1 base from V and 5 bases from J, with 17 bases in between. Per the germline V gene, CDR1 is LNHDA and CDR2 is SQIVND (reference sequence). The CDR3 is made up of 16 amino acids. The CDR3 loop reads CASSIGGSRGWETQYF. The CDR3 DNA reads TGTGCCAGTAGTATAGGAGGGTCAAGAGGATGGGAGACCCAGTACTTC.

This clone is large within its sample. The chain is built from TRBV3-1 (or the pseudogene TRBV3-2) and TRBJ2-2, with a possible D match to TRBD1 (5 bases). Germline V gives CDR1 LGHDT, CDR2 YNNKEL (reference sequence). The CDR3 sequence is 13 residues long. V dropped 11 bases and J dropped 2 bases, with 12 bases sitting between them. The CDR3 here is CAATVANTGELFF. The DNA of the CDR3 is TGTGCCGCGACAGTAGCCAACACCGGGGAGCTGTTTTTT.

This clone was seen just once. This chain connects TRBV10-3 to TRBJ2-1; 11 bases fit TRBD1. The germline V gene encodes CDR1 ENHRY and CDR2 SYGVKD. This CDR3 region has 14 residues. Trimming removed 6 bases from V and 6 bases from J; junction bases left unmatched: 4. CDR3 sequence (DNA): TGTGCCATCAGCGGACAGGGGGCAATCAATGAGCAGTTCTTC. It codes for CAISGQGAINEQFF.

The V call is TRBV24-1, the J call TRBJ1-1, with TRBD1 matching 12 bases. After removal of 5 bases from V and 3 bases from J, the junction contained 6 bases not matched to a gene. The V gene's germline CDR1 is KGHDR and CDR2 SFDVKD. The length of the CDR3 is 16 residues. CDR3 sequence (DNA): TGTGCCACCAGTGGGGGACAGGGGGCGTTGTACACTGAAGCTTTCTTT. The encoded protein is CATSGGQGALYTEAFF.